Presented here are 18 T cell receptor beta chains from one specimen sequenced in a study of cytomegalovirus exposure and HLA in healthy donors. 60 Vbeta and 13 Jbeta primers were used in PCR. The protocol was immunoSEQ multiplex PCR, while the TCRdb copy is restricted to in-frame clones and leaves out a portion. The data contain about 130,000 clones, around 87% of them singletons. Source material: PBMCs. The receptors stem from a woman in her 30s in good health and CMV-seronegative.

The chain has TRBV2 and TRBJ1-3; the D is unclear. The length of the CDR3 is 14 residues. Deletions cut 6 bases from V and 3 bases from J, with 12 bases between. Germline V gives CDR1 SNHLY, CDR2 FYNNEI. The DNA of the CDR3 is TGTGCCAGCAGCCTCGGGAGGGTTGGAAACACCATATATTTT. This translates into CASSLGRVGNTIYF.

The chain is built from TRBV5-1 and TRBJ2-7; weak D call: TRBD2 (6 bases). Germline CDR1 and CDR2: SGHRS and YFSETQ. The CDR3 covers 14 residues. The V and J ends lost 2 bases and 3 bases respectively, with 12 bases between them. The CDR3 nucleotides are TGCGCCAGCAGCTTCTTAACGGGGGACTACGAGCAGTACTTC. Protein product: CASSFLTGDYEQYF.

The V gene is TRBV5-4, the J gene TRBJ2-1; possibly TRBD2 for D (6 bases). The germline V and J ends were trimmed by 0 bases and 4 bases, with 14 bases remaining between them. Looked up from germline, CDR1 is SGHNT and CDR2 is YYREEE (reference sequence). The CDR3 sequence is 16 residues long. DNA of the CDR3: TGTGCCAGCAGCTTGGATGGCGGGACGGGTTACAATGAGCAGTTCTTC. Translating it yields CASSLDGGTGYNEQFF.

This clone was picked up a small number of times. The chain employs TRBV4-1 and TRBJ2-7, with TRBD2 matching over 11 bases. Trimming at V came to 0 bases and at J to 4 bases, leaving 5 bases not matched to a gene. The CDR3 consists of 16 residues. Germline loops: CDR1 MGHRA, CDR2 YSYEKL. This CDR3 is CASSQEPTSGRYEQYF. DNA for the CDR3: TGCGCCAGCAGCCAAGAACCTACTAGCGGGAGATACGAGCAGTACTTC.

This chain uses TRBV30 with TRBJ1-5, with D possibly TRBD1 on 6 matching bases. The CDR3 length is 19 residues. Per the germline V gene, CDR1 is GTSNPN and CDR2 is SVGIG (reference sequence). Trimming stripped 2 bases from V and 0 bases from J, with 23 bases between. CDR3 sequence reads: CAWSPAPMRGGYSNQPQHF. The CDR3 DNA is TGTGCCTGGAGTCCAGCGCCGATGCGAGGGGGTTATAGCAATCAGCCCCAGCATTTT.

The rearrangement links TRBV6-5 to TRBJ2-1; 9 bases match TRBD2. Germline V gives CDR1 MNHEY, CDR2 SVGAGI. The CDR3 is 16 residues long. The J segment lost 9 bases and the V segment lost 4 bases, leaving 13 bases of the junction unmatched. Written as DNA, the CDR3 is TGTGCCAGCAGTTCAGCCGGGGCGGGGGGGCGTGGTGAGCAGTTCTTC. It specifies CASSSAGAGGRGEQFF.

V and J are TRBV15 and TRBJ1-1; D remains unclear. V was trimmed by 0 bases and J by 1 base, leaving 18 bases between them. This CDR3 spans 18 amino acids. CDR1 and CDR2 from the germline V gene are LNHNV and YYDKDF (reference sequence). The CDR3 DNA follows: TGTGCCACCAGCAGAGATGGAGAGGGTATCAAGAAGAACACTGAAGCTTTCTTT. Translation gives CATSRDGEGIKKNTEAFF.

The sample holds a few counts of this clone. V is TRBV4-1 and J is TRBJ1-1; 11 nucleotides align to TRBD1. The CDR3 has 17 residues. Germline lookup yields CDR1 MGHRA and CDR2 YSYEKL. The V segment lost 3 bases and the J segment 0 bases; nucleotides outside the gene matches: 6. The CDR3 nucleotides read TGCGCCAGCAGCCATGTGGACAGGGGGCTTATGAACACTGAAGCTTTCTTT. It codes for CASSHVDRGLMNTEAFF.

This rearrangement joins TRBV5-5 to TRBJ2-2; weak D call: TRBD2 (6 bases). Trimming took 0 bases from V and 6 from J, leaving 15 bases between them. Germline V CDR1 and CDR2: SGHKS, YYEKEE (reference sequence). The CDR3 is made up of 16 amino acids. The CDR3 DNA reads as TGTGCCAGCAGCTTGGGGGGGGTCACTCCCCCCGGGGAGCTGTTTTTT. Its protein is CASSLGGVTPPGELFF.

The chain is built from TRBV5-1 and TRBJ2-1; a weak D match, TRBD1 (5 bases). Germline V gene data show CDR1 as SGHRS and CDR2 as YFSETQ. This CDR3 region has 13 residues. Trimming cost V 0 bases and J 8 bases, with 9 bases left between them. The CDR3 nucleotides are TGCGCCAGCAGCTTGGAATGGGGCTATGAGCAGTTCTTC. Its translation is CASSLEWGYEQFF.

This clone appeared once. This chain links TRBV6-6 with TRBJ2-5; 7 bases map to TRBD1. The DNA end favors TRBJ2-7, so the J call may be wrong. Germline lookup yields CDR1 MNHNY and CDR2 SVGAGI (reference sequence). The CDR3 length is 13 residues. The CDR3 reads CASRTRGLYEQYF. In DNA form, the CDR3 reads TGTGCCAGCAGGACAAGGGGGCTCTACGAGCAGTACTTC.

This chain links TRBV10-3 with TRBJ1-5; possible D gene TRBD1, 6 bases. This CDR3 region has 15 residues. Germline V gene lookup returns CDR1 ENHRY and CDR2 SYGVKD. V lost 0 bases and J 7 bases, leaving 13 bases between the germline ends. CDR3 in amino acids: CAISESGHSGQPQHF. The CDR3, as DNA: TGTGCCATCAGTGAGTCGGGACATTCGGGGCAGCCCCAGCATTTT.

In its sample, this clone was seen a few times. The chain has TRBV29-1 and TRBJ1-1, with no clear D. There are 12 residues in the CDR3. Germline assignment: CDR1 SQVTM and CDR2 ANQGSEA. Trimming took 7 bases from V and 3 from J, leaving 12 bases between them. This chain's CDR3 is CSARGGDTEAFF. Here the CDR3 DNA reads TGCAGCGCTCGTGGTGGAGACACTGAAGCTTTCTTT.

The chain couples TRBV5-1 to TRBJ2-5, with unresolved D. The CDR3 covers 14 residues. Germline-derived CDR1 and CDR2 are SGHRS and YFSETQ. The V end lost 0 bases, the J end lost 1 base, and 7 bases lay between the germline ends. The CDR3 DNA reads TGCGCCAGCAGCTTGGGGTCCAGCCAAGAGACCCAGTACTTC. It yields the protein CASSLGSSQETQYF.

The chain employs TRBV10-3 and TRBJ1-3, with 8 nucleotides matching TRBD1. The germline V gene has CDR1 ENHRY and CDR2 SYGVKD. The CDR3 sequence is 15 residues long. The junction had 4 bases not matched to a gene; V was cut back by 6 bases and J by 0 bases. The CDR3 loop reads CAISRTGTSGNTIYF. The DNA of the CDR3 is TGTGCCATCAGCCGGACAGGGACCTCTGGAAACACCATATATTTT.

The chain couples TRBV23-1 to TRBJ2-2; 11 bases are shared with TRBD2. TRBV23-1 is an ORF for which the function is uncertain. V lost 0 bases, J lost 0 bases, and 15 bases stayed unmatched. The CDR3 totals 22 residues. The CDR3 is CASSQSKWGLAVGAANTGELFF. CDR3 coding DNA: TGCGCCAGCAGTCAATCCAAGTGGGGACTAGCGGTTGGAGCTGCGAACACCGGGGAGCTGTTTTTT.

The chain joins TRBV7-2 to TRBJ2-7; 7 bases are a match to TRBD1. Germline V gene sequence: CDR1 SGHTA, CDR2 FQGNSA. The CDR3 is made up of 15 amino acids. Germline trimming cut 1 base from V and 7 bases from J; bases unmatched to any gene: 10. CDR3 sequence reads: CASSLDVTGTEEQYF. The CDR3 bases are TGTGCCAGCAGCTTAGATGTGACAGGGACAGAAGAGCAGTACTTC. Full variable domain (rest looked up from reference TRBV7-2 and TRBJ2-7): GAGVSQSPSNKVTEKGKDVELRCDPISGHTALYWYRQSLGQGLEFLIYFQGNSAPDKSGLPSDRFSAERTGGSVSTLTIQRTQQEDSAVYLCASSLDVTGTEEQYFGPGTRLTVT.

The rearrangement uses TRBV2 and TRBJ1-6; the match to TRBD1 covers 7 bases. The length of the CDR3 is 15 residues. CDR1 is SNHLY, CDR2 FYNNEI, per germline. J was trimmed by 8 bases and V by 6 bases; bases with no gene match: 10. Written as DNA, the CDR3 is TGTGCCAGCAGATTAGACAGGGCAAGGGATTCACCCCTCCACTTT. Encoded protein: CASRLDRARDSPLHF.